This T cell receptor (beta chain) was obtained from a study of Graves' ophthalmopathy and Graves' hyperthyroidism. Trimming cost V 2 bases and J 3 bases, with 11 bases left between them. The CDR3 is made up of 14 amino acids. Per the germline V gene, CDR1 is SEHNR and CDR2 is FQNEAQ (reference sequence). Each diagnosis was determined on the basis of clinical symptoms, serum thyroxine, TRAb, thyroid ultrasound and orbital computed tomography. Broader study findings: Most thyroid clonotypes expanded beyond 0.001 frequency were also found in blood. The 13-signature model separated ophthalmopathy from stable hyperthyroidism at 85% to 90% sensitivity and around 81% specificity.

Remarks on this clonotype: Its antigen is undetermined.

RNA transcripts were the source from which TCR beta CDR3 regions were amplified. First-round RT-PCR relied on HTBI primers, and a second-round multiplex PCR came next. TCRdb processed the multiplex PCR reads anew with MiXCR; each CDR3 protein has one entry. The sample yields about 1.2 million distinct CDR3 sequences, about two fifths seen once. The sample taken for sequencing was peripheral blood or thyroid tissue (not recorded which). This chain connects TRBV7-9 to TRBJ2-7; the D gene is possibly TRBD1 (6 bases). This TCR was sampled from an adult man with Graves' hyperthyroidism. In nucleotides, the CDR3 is TGTGCCAGCAGCTTACTAGGACAGATCTACGAGCAGTACTTC. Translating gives CASSLLGQIYEQYF.